This T cell receptor beta chain was documented in a study of blood T cell repertoires in COVID-19 (TCRdb year 2020). In terms of the full investigation: Collaborator samples came from the United States, Italy and Spain and covered acute and convalescent phases of COVID-19. The repertoires were released in a freely available public database meant as a resource for research on the immune response to SARS-CoV-2. Samples came from the ongoing ImmuneRACE study (first 160 participants) plus 1,254 subjects from 6 global collaborators. The prospective study material was composed of cDNA or gDNA derived from T cells, B-cell-depleted T cells, or PBMCs. Sample metadata almost always included a de-identified subject ID, COVID-19 status, age in years and sex. Subjects who had been exposed to COVID-19, were actively infected with it, or had recovered from it provided the deeply sampled blood TCRbeta repertoires that made up the dataset. Where available, HLA class I and class II types were taken from metadata supplied by the sample provider and were not determined by assay-based typing.

V sheds 3 bases and J sheds 1 base, leaving 9 bases between their ends. The CDR3 starts with the cysteine, ends with the phenylalanine, and has 14 residues. Only the CDR3 region is kept as DNA, spanning 42 bases read in frame from base 1. Taken from the germline V gene, the CDR1 and CDR2 loops are MDHEN and SYDVKM. Findings and caveats that apply to the study as a whole: The amount of clinical and demographic metadata varied by source and participant and was provided uncurated.

The immunoSEQ Assay, a bias-controlled multiplex PCR, was used to amplify TCRbeta CDR3 regions from genomic DNA. The paper's data handling went like this. Within the assay, amplification of reference gene primers was used to estimate how many nucleated cells each sample contained. To quantify the absolute abundance of each unique TCRbeta CDR3 rearrangement, sequence reads were collapsed and filtered. For each sample, productive Simpson clonality was calculated as the square root of Simpson's diversity index across productive rearrangements. TCRdb provides this immuneACCESS table in a form limited to in-frame rearrangements. Some clones are lacking; in checked studies, under half of them reflect an unresolved V gene, and why the rest are absent is not known. V, J and clone size are taken as reported in that table, and D and trimming were inferred from the DNA itself. The sample records roughly 76,000 clones, around 87% of which are singletons. Around 29% of the sample goes to the ten largest clones.

The collaborating institutions used their own protocols to collect whole blood in K2EDTA tubes. Collaborator samples were shipped for TCRbeta analysis as frozen whole blood, isolated PBMCs, or DNA extracted from either sample type. A note on this clone: Its antigen is not yet known. No base-level quality is on record; no much larger clone is a single base apart.

The rearranged segments are TRBV28 and TRBJ1-2, with the D gene uncertain. The sample was peripheral blood. The receptor was derived from a woman older than 75 with active or convalescent COVID-19. The encoded CDR3 is CASSFPGYNYGYTF. The nucleotide sequence is given as TGTGCCAGCAGTTTCCCAGGTTATAACTATGGCTACACCTTC.